Below, 14 T cell receptor beta chains from the same sample are listed, as sequenced in a study of blood T cell repertoires in COVID-19 (TCRdb year 2020). Library construction relied on the immunoSEQ multiplex PCR assay. TCRdb carries this immuneACCESS record with in-frame sequences only. Its versions omit some clonotypes, under half of them owing to an unresolved V gene in the studies checked, with the rest unexplained. The table for this sample lists under 250,000 clones; around 83% of them were counted only once. The ten largest clonotypes hold roughly 8% of the sample. Material for sequencing was peripheral blood. These receptors were taken from a woman aged 45-65 years with acute or convalescent COVID-19.

The chain joins TRBV19 to TRBJ1-5, with D perhaps matching TRBD1 (5 bases). CDR3 length: 16 amino acids. Trimming left V 2 bases short and J 2 bases short, with 13 bases between. CDR1 and CDR2 (germline): LNHDA, SQIVND (reference sequence). The CDR3 protein is CASSIYDSLGNQPQHF. CDR3 DNA: TGTGCCAGTAGTATATATGACAGCCTGGGCAATCAGCCCCAGCATTTT.

The chain carries TRBV28 and TRBJ1-2; 7 bases line up with TRBD1. The CDR3 length is 14 residues. The germline CDR1 and CDR2 sequences are MDHEN and SYDVKM. With V trimmed by 7 bases and J by 3 bases, 8 bases remained unmatched. The CDR3 sequence: CASTRQGLDYGYTF. As DNA, the CDR3 is TGTGCCAGCACTAGACAGGGATTAGACTATGGCTACACCTTC.

The chain has TRBV24-1 and TRBJ2-1; TRBD2 is a possible D gene (5 bases). V was shortened by 0 bases and J by 8 bases, with 16 bases between the two germline ends. This CDR3 region has 16 residues. Germline V lookup: CDR1 KGHDR, CDR2 SFDVKD. The CDR3 region is CATSDLGSGKGDEQFF. The CDR3 bases are TGTGCCACCAGTGATTTGGGGAGCGGCAAGGGCGATGAGCAGTTCTTC.

The chain recombines TRBV20-1 with TRBJ2-7, with TRBD2 matching 13 bases. The CDR3 contains 16 residues. Germline V gene sequence: CDR1 DFQATT, CDR2 SNEGSKA (reference sequence). The J segment lost 5 bases and the V segment lost 3 bases, leaving 10 bases of the junction unmatched. The CDR3, as DNA: TGCAGTGCTAGTAGGACTAGCGGGAGCTGGGTCAACGAGCAGTACTTC. This gives the protein CSASRTSGSWVNEQYF.

J is TRBJ1-1 and V is TRBV2; the match to TRBD1 covers 8 bases. V shed 3 bases, J shed 1 base, and the junction held 1 base outside the gene matches. The CDR3 is 14 residues long. Per the germline V gene, CDR1 is SNHLY and CDR2 is FYNNEI. The CDR3 bases are TGTGCCAGCAGTGAGGACAGGGAGAACACTGAAGCTTTCTTT. It specifies CASSEDRENTEAFF.

The DNA for the CDR3 is TGTGCCAGCAGCCGGACTAGCGGAAAACGCAATGAGCAGTTCTTC. This gives the protein CASSRTSGKRNEQFF. The V call is TRBV7-9, the J call TRBJ2-1; TRBD2 agrees at 10 bases. From germline, CDR1 is SEHNR and CDR2 FQNEAQ (reference sequence). CDR3 length: 15 residues. V was pared by 5 bases and J by 6 bases, with 7 bases of the junction left unmatched. The entire variable domain, with the rest obtained from reference TRBV7-9 and TRBJ2-1, is as follows: DTGVSQNPRHKITKRGQNVTFRCDPISEHNRLYWYRQTLGQGPEFLTYFQNEAQLEKSRLLSDRFSAERPKGSFSTLEIQRTEQGDSAMYLCASSRTSGKRNEQFFGPGTRLTVL.

V usage is TRBV5-8 and J usage is TRBJ2-6, with 7 positions matching TRBD1. The germline CDR1 and CDR2 sequences are SGHTS and YDEGEE. Losses at the gene ends were 2 bases for V and 3 bases for J; bases not matched to a gene: 2. The CDR3 is 15 residues long. CDR3 region: CASSFTGDGANVLTF. The CDR3 DNA reads TGTGCCAGCAGCTTTACAGGGGATGGGGCCAACGTCCTGACTTTC.

The chain couples TRBV5-1 to TRBJ1-1, with D unresolved. Germline V gene data show CDR1 as SGHRS and CDR2 as YFSETQ. The V end lost 0 bases, the J end lost 0 bases, and 3 bases lay between the germline ends. This CDR3 comprises 13 residues. The CDR3 coding sequence is TGCGCCAGCAGCTTGGGAGTGAACACTGAAGCTTTCTTT. Translation: CASSLGVNTEAFF.

V is TRBV5-1 and J is TRBJ1-2; D gene ambiguous. Germline V CDR1 and CDR2: SGHRS, YFSETQ. V was trimmed by 4 bases and J by 0 bases, leaving 13 bases between them. The CDR3 loop spans 15 amino acids. CDR3 loop: CASSPERAANYGYTF. CDR3 sequence (DNA): TGCGCCAGCAGCCCCGAGAGGGCTGCTAACTATGGCTACACCTTC.

This chain links TRBV11-2 with TRBJ1-1, with D perhaps TRBD1 (5 bases). The length of the CDR3 is 13 residues. The germline V and J ends were trimmed by 6 bases and 4 bases, with 12 bases remaining between them. CDR1 SGHAT and CDR2 FQNNGV come from the germline V gene. Here the CDR3 reads CASRAGGGTEAFF. CDR3 DNA: TGTGCCAGCAGGGCGGGCGGGGGCACTGAAGCTTTCTTT.

J is TRBJ2-5 and V is TRBV6-5; no clear D gene. This CDR3 is 12 amino acids long. V lost 4 bases, J lost 3 bases, and 6 bases lay in between. Germline V gene sequence: CDR1 MNHEY, CDR2 SVGAGI. DNA of the CDR3: TGTGCCAGCAGTTGGGCAGAAGAGACCCAGTACTTC. It codes for CASSWAEETQYF.

This clone was observed once. Distinct nucleotide sequences in the sample also encode this CDR3. J is TRBJ2-1 and V is TRBV5-6, with D possibly being TRBD2 (6 bases). Germline V CDR1 and CDR2: SGHDT, YYEEEE. CDR3 length equals 13 residues. V shed 0 bases and J shed 9 bases, with 10 bases lying between them. CDR3 in DNA: TGTGCCAGCAGCTTGGGAGTGGGAGGTGAGCAGTTCTTC. Translation gives CASSLGVGGEQFF.

V usage is TRBV9 and J usage is TRBJ2-4; maybe TRBD2 (5 bases). This CDR3 spans 15 amino acids. CDR1 is SGDLS, CDR2 YYNGEE, per germline. Trimming removed 2 bases from V and 7 bases from J, with 16 bases in between. CDR3 in DNA: TGTGCCAGCAGCGTTCAGGACCGGCCGGGGAACATTCAGTACTTC. Translated, it gives CASSVQDRPGNIQYF.

Here the CDR3 DNA reads TGTGCCAGCAGCCAAGACTACTACAATGAGCAGTTCTTC. Protein: CASSQDYYNEQFF. This chain links TRBV3-1 (or the pseudogene TRBV3-2) with TRBJ2-1, with D unclear. CDR3 size: 13 residues. Trimming took off 0 bases at V and 3 bases at J, with 3 bases between the two ends. CDR1 is LGHDT and CDR2 is YNNKEL in the germline V gene (reference sequence).